This TCR beta chain appears in the sequencing data of a study of kidney transplant recipient with SARS-CoV-2 infection. This clonotype was seen ten or more times. The germline V and J ends were trimmed by 6 bases and 5 bases, with 7 bases remaining between them. The CDR3 is 12 residues long. Germline assignment: CDR1 MNHEY and CDR2 SVGAGI. TCRdb reanalysed the reads using MiXCR and keeps one entry per CDR3 protein. The table records fewer than 250,000 distinct CDR3 sequences, 25% to 35% of them present only once. This sequence joins TRBV6-5 and TRBJ2-2, with D unresolved. The sample consisted of a blood sample, taken at baseline and between days 110 and 120 from a kidney transplant recipient. This TCR was sampled from a young adult male patient who had COVID-19 and was a kidney transplant recipient. A share of the T cells may be of graft donor origin. The CDR3 spells CASSLGTGELFF. The DNA for the CDR3 is TGTGCCAGCAGCCTCGGGACCGGGGAGCTGTTTTTT.